This T cell receptor beta chain was identified in a study of STAT3 mutations in large granular lymphocyte leukemia. Turning to the study itself: Canonical activating STAT3 mutations were detected in roughly half of the longitudinally sequenced T-LGLL patients. Over half of T-LGLL patients had one or more immunosuppressive regimens. Study-wide results and caveats: Clonal expansion was inferred from samples taken at other timepoints. TCR clonotype switching after therapy occurred in about 30% of the 18 patients. Every T-cell large granular lymphocyte leukemia patient had at least one immunodominant TCR beta clonotype.

The CDR3 consists of 13 residues. V lost 3 bases and J 7 bases, leaving 13 bases between the germline ends. CDR1 is MNHNS and CDR2 is SASEGT in the germline V gene. Note on this clone: Its antigen is not identified.

TCRdb's table, derived via immunoSEQ multiplex PCR, lists solely in-frame clones and lacks some. The profile covers about 9,300 clones, with roughly 88% appearing a single time and less than 90% taken by the ten largest. This clonotype was sampled from an elderly man with T-cell large granular lymphocyte leukemia. Some clones in this sample may be carry-over from other donors' samples. The chain has TRBV6-1 and TRBJ2-7, with D perhaps TRBD1 (6 bases). Sequenced: peripheral blood mononuclear cells. CDR3 sequence (DNA): TGTGCCAGCAGTGAGGACAGCTCAAGGGAGCAGTACTTC. It encodes CASSEDSSREQYF.